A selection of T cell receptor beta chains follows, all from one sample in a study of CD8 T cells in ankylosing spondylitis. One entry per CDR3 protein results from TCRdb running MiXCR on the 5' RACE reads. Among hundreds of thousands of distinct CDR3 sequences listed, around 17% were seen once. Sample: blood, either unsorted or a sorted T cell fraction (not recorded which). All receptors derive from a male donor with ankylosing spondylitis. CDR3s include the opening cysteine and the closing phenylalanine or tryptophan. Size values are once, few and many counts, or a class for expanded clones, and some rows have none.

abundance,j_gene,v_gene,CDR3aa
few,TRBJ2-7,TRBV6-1,CGVLGQYYEQYF
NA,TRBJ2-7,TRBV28,CASSLLGLEQYF
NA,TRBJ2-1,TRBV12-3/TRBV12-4,CASSLPGLAGPEQFF
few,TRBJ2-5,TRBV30,CAWSGGLAGPGETQYF
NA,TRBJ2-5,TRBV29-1,CSYEGVAGVWETQYF
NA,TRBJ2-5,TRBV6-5,CASSYILAGGQETQYF
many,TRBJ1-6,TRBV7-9,CASSVSNSPLHF
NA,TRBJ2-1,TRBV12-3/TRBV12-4,CASSQIGSGPYNEQFF
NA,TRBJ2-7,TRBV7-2,CASSYGVGIDEQYF
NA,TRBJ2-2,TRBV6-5,CASSYLGEGTGELFF
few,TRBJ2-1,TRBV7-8,CASSLRWIGTSDNEQFF
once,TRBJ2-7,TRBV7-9,CASSLGGGLYEQYF
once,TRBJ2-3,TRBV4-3,CASSQEGAGSTDTQYF
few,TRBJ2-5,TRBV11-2,CASSRETSGGARETQYF
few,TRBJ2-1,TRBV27,CASSLGEAPNEQFF
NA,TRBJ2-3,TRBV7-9,CASSLGGTGGQYF
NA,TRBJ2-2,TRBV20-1,CSGRGLAGDPGELFF
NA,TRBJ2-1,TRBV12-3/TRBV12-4,CASSLPAGAEQFF
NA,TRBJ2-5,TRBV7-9,CASSLDSAETQYF
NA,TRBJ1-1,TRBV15,CATSPPYLNTEAFF
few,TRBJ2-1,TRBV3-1,CASSQGLGELNEQFF
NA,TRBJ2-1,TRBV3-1,CASSQGQLISYNEQFF
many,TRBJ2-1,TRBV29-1,CSVGLSSYNEQFF
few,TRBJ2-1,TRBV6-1,CASRSPRGSFDEQFF
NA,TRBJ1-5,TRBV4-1,CASSQDGGVQPQHF
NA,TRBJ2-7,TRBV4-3,CASSQNSGAYEQYF
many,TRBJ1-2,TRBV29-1,CSVEKWGGFYGYTF
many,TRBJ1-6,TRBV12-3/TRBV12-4,CASSFQWDTPFIPLHF
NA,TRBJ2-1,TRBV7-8,CASSLGSGSDPTNEQFF
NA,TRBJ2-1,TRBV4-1,CARSHTVRGPNNEQFF
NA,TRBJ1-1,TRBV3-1,CASSLRQGKNTEAFF
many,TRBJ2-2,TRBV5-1,CASSLEGPPGELFF
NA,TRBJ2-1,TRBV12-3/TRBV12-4,CASSLEDRLGRGYNEQFF
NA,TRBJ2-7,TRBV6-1,CASRPGAWSSYEQYF
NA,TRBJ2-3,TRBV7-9,CASSLPGTLPGTDTQYF
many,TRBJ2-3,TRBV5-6,CASSSVTSGGSTDTQYF
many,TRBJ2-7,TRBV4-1,CASSQGQLYEQQYF
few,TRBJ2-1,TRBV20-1,CSARGTSVYNEQFF
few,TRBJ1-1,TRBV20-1,CSAGDRDDTEAFF
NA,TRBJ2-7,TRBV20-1,CSASSSGFPYEQYF
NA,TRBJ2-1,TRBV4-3,CASSRSRSGGGDNEQFF
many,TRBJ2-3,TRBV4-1,CASSHHTEYTDTQYF
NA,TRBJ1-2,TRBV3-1,CASSPPGQEYGYTF
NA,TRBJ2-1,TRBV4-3,CASSQLAGVRDEQFF
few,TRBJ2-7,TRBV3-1,CASSPQWEADEQYF
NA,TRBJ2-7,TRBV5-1,CASSFEDTYEQYF
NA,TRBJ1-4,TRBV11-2,CASSLSVRNEKLFF
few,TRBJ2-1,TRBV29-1,CSAVPGGNEQFF
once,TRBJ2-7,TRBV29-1,CSAFRDSSCEQYF
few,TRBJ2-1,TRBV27,CASRAGGMSSYNEQFF
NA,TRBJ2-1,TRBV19,CASSIDFQLDLRYIYNEQFF
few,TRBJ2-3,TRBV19,CASSPWTTSTDTQYF
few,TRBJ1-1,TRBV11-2,CASSLDSGTSFF
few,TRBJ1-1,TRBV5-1,CASSRTGLNTEAFF
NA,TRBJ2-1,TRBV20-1,CSARPPEGADEQFF
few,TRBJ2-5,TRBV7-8,CASSLGAETEYQETQYF
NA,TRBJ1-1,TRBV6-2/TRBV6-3,CASSYGYNTEAFF
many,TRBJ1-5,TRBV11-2,CASSLVSLTEYSNQPQHF
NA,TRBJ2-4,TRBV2,CASSDGQGEGKNIQYF
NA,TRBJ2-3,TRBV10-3,CAIAGEGQGTDTQYF